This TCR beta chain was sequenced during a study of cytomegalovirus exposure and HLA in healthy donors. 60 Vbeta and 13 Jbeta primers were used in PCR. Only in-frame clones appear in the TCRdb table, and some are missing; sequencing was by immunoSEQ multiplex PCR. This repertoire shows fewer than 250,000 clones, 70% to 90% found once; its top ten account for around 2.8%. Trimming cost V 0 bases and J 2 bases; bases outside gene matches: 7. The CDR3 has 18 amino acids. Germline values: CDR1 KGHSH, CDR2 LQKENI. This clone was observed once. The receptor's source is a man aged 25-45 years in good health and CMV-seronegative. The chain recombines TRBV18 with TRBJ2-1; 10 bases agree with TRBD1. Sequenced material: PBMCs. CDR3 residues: CASSPPIGQGGTYNEQFF. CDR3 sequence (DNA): TGTGCCAGCTCACCACCTATTGGACAGGGGGGGACCTACAATGAGCAGTTCTTC. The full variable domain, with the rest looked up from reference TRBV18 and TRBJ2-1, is NAGVMQNPRHLVRRRGQEARLRCSPMKGHSHVYWYRQLPEEGLKFMVYLQKENIIDESGMPKERFSAEFPKEGPSILRIQQVVRGDSAAYFCASSPPIGQGGTYNEQFFGPGTRLTVL.